Listed here are 14 T cell receptor beta chains from one sample, sequenced in a study of tumor-infiltrating lymphocytes in oesophageal squamous cell carcinoma. Each CDR3 protein is one row after TCRdb ran MiXCR on the PCR reads. The profile covers about 13,000 distinct CDR3 sequences, with 51% appearing a single time and roughly an eighth taken by the ten largest. The sequencing sample was made of blood. The receptors come from a female donor with esophageal squamous cell carcinoma.

This clonotype was counted at least ten times. The rearrangement links TRBV5-8 to TRBJ1-4; maybe TRBD1 (6 bases). This CDR3 comprises 14 residues. Germline V gene data show CDR1 as SGHTS and CDR2 as YDEGEE. V gave up 8 bases and J gave up 0 bases, with 11 bases separating them. In nucleotides, the CDR3 is TGTGCCAGGGAGGAGGGGGCAACTAATGAAAAACTGTTTTTT. Translating it yields CAREEGATNEKLFF.

V gene TRBV6-1 combines with J gene TRBJ2-1; no reliable D call. In germline, CDR1 is MNHNS, CDR2 SASEGT. Trimming pared 6 bases from V and 10 bases from J, leaving 16 bases between. There are 13 residues in the CDR3. CDR3 region: CASRDDSGWEQFF. The CDR3 coding sequence is TGTGCCAGCAGGGACGACTCTGGGTGGGAGCAGTTCTTC.

The chain recombines TRBV7-2 with TRBJ2-6; 8 bases fit TRBD2. V was pared by 5 bases and J by 4 bases, with 4 bases of the junction left unmatched. The V gene's germline CDR1 is SGHTA and CDR2 FQGNSA. This CDR3 is built from 15 residues. Here the CDR3 DNA reads TGTGCCAGCAGCGCGACTAGCGCCGGGGCCAACGTCCTGACTTTC. Its translation is CASSATSAGANVLTF.

This clonotype is medium-sized within its sample. The V and J genes are TRBV10-3 and TRBJ2-1; D may be TRBD2 (5 bases). Germline V gene sequence: CDR1 ENHRY, CDR2 SYGVKD. Trimming cost V 6 bases and J 5 bases, with 8 bases left between them. The CDR3 has 12 amino acids. The CDR3 sequence is CAIRTGNNEQFF. The CDR3 nucleotides are TGTGCCATCAGGACGGGGAACAATGAGCAGTTCTTC.

The genes are TRBV28 and TRBJ2-6; no clear D gene. The CDR3 totals 15 residues. Trimming pared 4 bases from V and 2 bases from J, leaving 9 bases between. Germline V gene lookup returns CDR1 MDHEN and CDR2 SYDVKM. The CDR3 sequence: CASSSTKPGANVLTF. The CDR3 DNA reads as TGTGCCAGCAGTTCAACAAAGCCTGGGGCCAACGTCCTGACTTTC.

Relative to its sample, this clonotype is medium-sized (0.01 to 0.1%). J is TRBJ2-5 and V is TRBV10-1; D unclear. This CDR3 has 12 amino acids. V lost 6 bases, J lost 11 bases, and 16 bases lay in between. Germline V gene sequence: CDR1 WNHNN, CDR2 SYGVQD (reference sequence). CDR3 sequence: CASSDGVMEQYF. As DNA, the CDR3 is TGCGCCAGCAGCGATGGGGTAATGGAGCAGTACTTC.

This clonotype was detected only a few times. V is TRBV27 and J is TRBJ2-6; D is possibly TRBD1 (5 bases). CDR1 is MNHEY and CDR2 is SMNVEV in the germline V gene (reference sequence). Trimming removed 2 bases at V and 1 base at J, with 9 bases between. The CDR3 contains 16 residues. The CDR3 bases are TGTGCCAGCAGTTTAATTAGACAGTCTGGGGCCAACGTCCTGACTTTC. This codes for CASSLIRQSGANVLTF. The full variable domain, its missing parts supplied by reference TRBV27 and TRBJ2-6, is EAQVTQNPRYLITVTGKKLTVTCSQNMNHEYMSWYRQDPGLGLRQIYYSMNVEVTDKGDVPEGYKVSRKEKRNFPLILESPSPNQTSLYFCASSLIRQSGANVLTFGAGSRLTVL.

For this clonotype: The CDR3 carries no conserved terminal phenylalanine or tryptophan, so it likely arises from a read error. The chain joins TRBV7-6 to TRBJ1-2; weak D call: TRBD1 (6 bases). CDR1 and CDR2 from the germline V gene are SGHVS and FNYEAQ. The CDR3 is 14 amino acids. The V end lost 1 base, the J end lost 8 bases, and 14 bases lay between the germline ends. CDR3 DNA sequence: TGTGCCAGCAGCTTAGAGGGGGTGGGGGTCGGCTACACCTTA. It specifies CASSLEGVGVGYTL.

In this sample, this clonotype turned up many times. The V and J genes are TRBV19 and TRBJ1-5; tentatively, D is TRBD1 (6 bases). The CDR3 sequence is 12 residues long. Germline CDR1 is LNHDA and CDR2 is SQIVND (reference sequence). Trimming cost V 7 bases and J 6 bases, with 10 bases left between them. This CDR3 is CASTQGRQPQHF. The CDR3 coding sequence is TGTGCCAGTACCCAGGGGCGTCAGCCCCAGCATTTT.

The chain uses TRBV7-9 and TRBJ2-3; possible D gene TRBD1, 5 bases. In germline, CDR1 is SEHNR, CDR2 FQNEAQ (reference sequence). Trimming removed 6 bases from V and 5 bases from J, with 21 bases in between. The CDR3 is 16 residues long. The CDR3 DNA reads TGTGCCAGCAGTTTTCAGGGTTCCAAAATTATAGATACGCAGTATTTT. It specifies CASSFQGSKIIDTQYF.

This clonotype appeared a few times. This sequence joins TRBV6-1 and TRBJ2-7; 7 bases line up with TRBD2. The DNA end lines up better with TRBJ2-5; the J call may be wrong. Germline-derived CDR1 and CDR2 are MNHNS and SASEGT. CDR3 size: 15 residues. The CDR3 loop is CASGAFGGTQETQYF. The CDR3 DNA is TGTGCCAGCGGAGCGTTCGGGGGGACCCAAGAGACCCAGTACTTC.

Sample share makes this clonotype medium-sized (0.01 to 0.1%). This chain links TRBV6-1 with TRBJ1-2, with 7 bases lining up with TRBD1. The V segment lost 5 bases and the J segment 3 bases; nucleotides outside the gene matches: 3. There are 13 residues in the CDR3. Per the germline V gene, CDR1 is MNHNS and CDR2 is SASEGT. For the CDR3, the DNA is TGTGCCAGCAGTCTTACAGGGGACTATGGCTACACCTTC. This encodes CASSLTGDYGYTF.

This clonotype was seen a few times. The chain is built from TRBV7-6 and TRBJ2-2; TRBD2 agrees at 9 bases. The CDR3 is 16 residues long. V lost 5 bases, J lost 4 bases, and 8 bases stayed unmatched. The germline V gene encodes CDR1 SGHVS and CDR2 FNYEAQ. CDR3 DNA: TGTGCCAGCAGCGTTGAAGCGGGGGGAGCCACCGGGGAGCTGTTTTTT. Translation gives CASSVEAGGATGELFF.

Ten or more counts support this clonotype. The chain recombines TRBV4-1 with TRBJ2-5; 8 bases are shared with TRBD1. The CDR3 length is 14 residues. Germline V gene data show CDR1 as MGHRA and CDR2 as YSYEKL. With 0 bases clipped from V and 6 bases from J, the junction kept 3 bases outside the gene matches. The CDR3 spells CASSQDPGGKTQYF. As DNA, the CDR3 is TGCGCCAGCAGCCAAGATCCAGGGGGCAAGACCCAGTACTTC.